One sample yielded the 18 T cell receptor beta chains listed below, sequenced in a study of molecular identifiers for immune sequencing clone quantification. TCRdb re-analysed the PCR reads in MiXCR, keeping a single row per CDR3 protein. Among 460,000 or so distinct CDR3 sequences listed, around a fifth were seen once. The sequenced sample was naive CD8+ T cells from blood, with Jurkat cell RNA spiked in. Described subset: FACS-sorted CD8+CD4-CCR7+CD45RA+ naive T cells. The source is a human donor in good health. Some libraries in this study had Jurkat cell RNA spiked in.

The table lists this clonotype with many counts. V and J are TRBV27 and TRBJ2-7; maybe TRBD1 (5 bases). This CDR3 has 13 amino acids. Trimming stripped 6 bases from V and 5 bases from J, with 14 bases between. Germline V gene data show CDR1 as MNHEY and CDR2 as SMNVEV (reference sequence). CDR3 nucleotide sequence: TGTGCCAGCAGCCACCAAGGGGTCGACGAGCAGTACTTC. Its translation: CASSHQGVDEQYF.

This clonotype was observed a handful of times. The chain is built from TRBV11-2 and TRBJ2-3; perhaps TRBD2 as D (5 bases). V was cut by 1 base and J by 0 bases, with 11 bases left in between. This CDR3 has 16 amino acids. In germline, CDR1 is SGHAT, CDR2 FQNNGV. The CDR3 region has the DNA TGTGCCAGCAGCTTAGCCCTAGCAAGGAGCACAGATACGCAGTATTTT. Translated, it gives CASSLALARSTDTQYF.

To note about this clonotype: A much larger clone is a single base away; this may be a read error. The gene calls are TRBV2 and TRBJ1-5; D is ambiguous. The CDR3 is made up of 14 amino acids. The germline gives CDR1 SNHLY, CDR2 FYNNEI. For the CDR3, the DNA is TGTGCCGGCAGTGCTGAAGTAGCCTTGGAGCCCCAGCATTTT. This codes for CAGSAEVALEPQHF.

Points on this clonotype: A much larger clone sits a single nucleotide away, making a read error possible. The V and J genes are TRBV4-1 and TRBJ1-1; 7 bases map to TRBD1. CDR1 and CDR2 from the germline V gene are MGHRA and YSYEKL. This CDR3 is built from 17 residues. CDR3 amino acids: CAGSQGGGRITNTEAFF. CDR3 in DNA: TGCGCCGGCAGCCAAGGAGGGGGCCGGATTACAAACACTGAAGCTTTCTTT.

Comments on this clonotype: A read error may be the cause here, since a much bigger clone is one base away. The gene calls are TRBV4-1 and TRBJ2-3, with TRBD2 as a possible D gene (6 bases). This CDR3 contains 13 residues. CDR1 and CDR2 (germline): MGHRA, YSYEKL. The germline V and J ends were trimmed by 4 bases and 4 bases, with 9 bases remaining between them. CDR3 protein: CASSLGTPDTQYF. As DNA, the CDR3 is TGCGCCAGCAGCCTGGGGACTCCAGATACGCAGTATTTT.

There are a few counts of this clonotype. J is TRBJ2-3 and V is TRBV19; 9 nucleotides align to TRBD2. Germline loops: CDR1 LNHDA, CDR2 SQIVND (reference sequence). This CDR3 comprises 15 residues. Trimming took 3 bases from V and 3 from J; bases not matched to a gene: 4. CDR3 DNA: TGTGCCAGTAGTATTTGGAGCGGGGGGACAGATACGCAGTATTTT. It encodes CASSIWSGGTDTQYF.

This clonotype was seen a few times. The rearrangement links TRBV3-1 to TRBJ2-3, with 8 bases identical to TRBD2. V was pared by 5 bases and J by 4 bases, with 5 bases of the junction left unmatched. Germline lookup yields CDR1 LGHDT and CDR2 YNNKEL (reference sequence). The CDR3 extends over 14 amino acids. The CDR3 sequence is CASSFRLAPDTQYF. The CDR3 region has the DNA TGTGCCAGCAGCTTCCGACTAGCGCCAGATACGCAGTATTTT.

This clonotype was seen just once. A much more abundant neighbour one base away suggests this may be a read error. The chain employs TRBV4-3 and TRBJ2-1; the match to TRBD1 covers 8 bases. CDR1 is LGHNA, CDR2 YSLEER, per germline. This CDR3 has 16 residues. The CDR3 DNA sequence: TGCGCCAGCAGCCAAGATCGACAGGGGTACCTAACTGAGCAGCTCTTC. Translated, it gives CASSQDRQGYLTEQLF.

Comment on this clonotype: It may be a read error: a sequence one base away is much more abundant. This sequence joins TRBV7-3 and TRBJ2-3; D remains unclear. The last part of the DNA fits TRBJ1-5 better; the J call may be wrong. The germline V gene encodes CDR1 SGHTA and CDR2 FQGTGA. The CDR3 contains 15 residues. In DNA form, the CDR3 reads TGTGCCAGCAGCTTATACGGGAGTAGCACAGATACGCAGCATTTT. It codes for CASSLYGSSTDTQHF.

This clonotype was detected ten times or more. The chain employs TRBV6-2 or TRBV6-3 and TRBJ1-2; 7 bases are shared with TRBD1. Trimming removed 0 bases from V and 4 bases from J; junction bases left unmatched: 11. Looked up from germline, CDR1 is MNHEY and CDR2 is SVGEGT. The CDR3 spans 17 residues. For the CDR3, the DNA is TGTGCCAGCAGTTACTCCGACAGGGAAAATGGCGGCTATGGCTACACCTTC. Residues: CASSYSDRENGGYGYTF.

The table lists this clonotype with many counts. The chain is built from TRBV4-1 and TRBJ1-1, with 10 bases matching TRBD1. Trimming at V came to 2 bases and at J to 2 bases, leaving 5 bases not matched to a gene. Germline V gives CDR1 MGHRA, CDR2 YSYEKL. CDR3 length: 16 amino acids. DNA for the CDR3: TGCGCCAGCAGCCAATTCGGACAGGGGGGAAACACTGAAGCTTTCTTT. Its protein is CASSQFGQGGNTEAFF.

Note on this clonotype: This clone may be a read error of a much larger clone one base away. The chain employs TRBV2 and TRBJ1-1, with D perhaps matching TRBD1 (6 bases). Germline V lookup: CDR1 SNHLY, CDR2 FYNNEI. The CDR3 is 10 amino acids. CDR3 sequence (DNA): TGTGCCGGAAGGGACACTGAAGCTCTCTTT. Residues: CAGRDTEALF.

This clonotype was recorded at least ten times. The chain recombines TRBV29-1 with TRBJ2-5, with D possibly matching TRBD2 (6 bases). V was trimmed by 4 bases and J by 9 bases, leaving 15 bases between them. The length of the CDR3 is 12 residues. Germline-derived CDR1 and CDR2 are SQVTM and ANQGSEA. The CDR3 DNA reads TGCAGCGTTGCCGGGACGACGGGAGCCCAGTACTTC. Translating gives CSVAGTTGAQYF.

A few counts support this clonotype. The genes are TRBV19 and TRBJ2-7; 12 bases are a match to TRBD2. Looked up from germline, CDR1 is LNHDA and CDR2 is SQIVND (reference sequence). Trimming cost V 1 base and J 7 bases; bases outside gene matches: 2. The CDR3 consists of 14 residues. CDR3 residues: CASSIGLAGDEQYF. The CDR3, as DNA: TGTGCCAGTAGTATAGGACTAGCGGGAGATGAGCAGTACTTC.

This clonotype was picked up many times. The chain joins TRBV4-3 to TRBJ2-3, with D possibly matching TRBD2 (5 bases). The germline V gene has CDR1 LGHNA and CDR2 YSLEER. The CDR3 has 16 amino acids. V gave up 0 bases and J gave up 2 bases, with 12 bases separating them. CDR3 region: CASSQERVSYTDTQYF. Here the CDR3 DNA reads TGCGCCAGCAGCCAAGAGAGGGTTTCATACACAGATACGCAGTATTTT.

Only a few counts were recorded for this clonotype. The chain joins TRBV20-1 to TRBJ1-1; TRBD1 matches at 8 bases. V shed 2 bases, J shed 4 bases, and the junction held 6 bases outside the gene matches. This CDR3 region has 14 residues. Germline CDR1 is DFQATT and CDR2 is SNEGSKA (reference sequence). The CDR3 here is CSARQGAGGTEAFF. The CDR3 DNA is TGCAGTGCTAGACAGGGGGCAGGCGGCACTGAAGCTTTCTTT.

This clonotype was seen only a few times. The rearrangement joins TRBV27 to TRBJ1-2; tentatively, D is TRBD1 (5 bases). Trimming pared 3 bases from V and 4 bases from J, leaving 9 bases between. Germline V gene sequence: CDR1 MNHEY, CDR2 SMNVEV (reference sequence). The CDR3 loop spans 13 amino acids. DNA for the CDR3: TGTGCCAGCAGTTTCGGGACGGGCTATGGCTACACCTTC. This gives the protein CASSFGTGYGYTF.

The CDR3, as DNA: TGTGCCAGGAGCCTCACAGGGAGAGCAGTAGATCAGCCCCAGCATTTT. Protein sequence: CARSLTGRAVDQPQHF. The chain joins TRBV27 to TRBJ1-5, with a possible D match to TRBD1 (6 bases). The CDR3 spans 16 residues. Per germline, CDR1 MNHEY and CDR2 SMNVEV (reference sequence). V lost 9 bases, J lost 5 bases, and 23 bases lay in between.